The 10 T cell receptor beta chains given below trace back to one sample, sequenced in a study of T cell responses to AZD1222 COVID-19 vaccine. Data came from immunoSEQ multiplex PCR; TCRdb stores just in-frame clones and leaves some out. Found here are approximately 220,000 clones, 85% to 95% of them singletons; the top ten hold approximately 1%. This specimen consisted of peripheral blood, obtained on day 0 of MenACWY control vaccination. These receptors all come from an adult in good health.

The chain combines TRBV27 with TRBJ1-3; D not certain. The V and J ends lost 6 bases and 0 bases respectively, with 15 bases between them. This CDR3 spans 16 amino acids. Germline-derived CDR1 and CDR2 are MNHEY and SMNVEV (reference sequence). The CDR3 region has the DNA TGTGCCAGCAGATCCTCATTTATAAGCTCTGGAAACACCATATATTTT. Encoded protein: CASRSSFISSGNTIYF.

The chain employs TRBV24-1 and TRBJ1-6, with D perhaps matching TRBD1 (6 bases). Germline loops: CDR1 KGHDR, CDR2 SFDVKD. This CDR3 contains 19 residues. V was pared by 7 bases and J by 4 bases, with 25 bases between. This CDR3 is CATREGVVQTVPYNSPLHF. The CDR3 DNA follows: TGTGCCACCAGAGAGGGGGTAGTGCAAACAGTCCCGTATAATTCACCCCTCCACTTT.

The chain combines TRBV7-8 with TRBJ2-4; 10 bases are shared with TRBD2. There are 15 residues in the CDR3. Germline V gene lookup returns CDR1 SGHVS and CDR2 FQNEAQ. J gave up 3 bases and V 3 bases, and 2 bases lay outside the gene matches. The CDR3: CASSFSGGIKNIQYF. The CDR3 DNA follows: TGTGCCAGCAGCTTTAGCGGGGGGATCAAAAACATTCAGTACTTC. The full variable domain, in which reference TRBV7-8 and TRBJ2-4 provide the parts outside the CDR3, is GAGVSQSPRYKVAKRGQDVALRCDPISGHVSLFWYQQALGQGPEFLTYFQNEAQLDKSGLPSDRFFAERPEGSVSTLKIQRTQQEDSAVYLCASSFSGGIKNIQYFGAGTRLSVL.

The chain joins TRBV6-5 to TRBJ1-1; TRBD1 is a possible D gene (6 bases). This CDR3 contains 16 residues. Per germline, CDR1 MNHEY and CDR2 SVGAGI. The V and J ends lost 0 bases and 3 bases respectively, with 14 bases between them. In nucleotides, the CDR3 is TGTGCCAGCAGTTACTCTTTCGGGGGCGGGGACACTGAAGCTTTCTTT. This codes for CASSYSFGGGDTEAFF.

V and J are TRBV7-6 and TRBJ1-5; D gene unclear. Germline values: CDR1 SGHVS, CDR2 FNYEAQ. This CDR3 has 15 amino acids. V was cut by 0 bases and J by 5 bases, with 11 bases left in between. CDR3 nucleotides: TGTGCCAGCAGCTTAGCGCCCCGAGGTGATCAGCCCCAGCATTTT. Translated: CASSLAPRGDQPQHF.

The gene calls are TRBV18 and TRBJ2-4; TRBD1 agrees at 7 bases. CDR1 is KGHSH, CDR2 LQKENI, per germline. V dropped 6 bases and J dropped 2; count of bases not matched to a gene: 10. The CDR3 is made up of 16 amino acids. The DNA of the CDR3 is TGTGCCAGCTCGCCAAACAGGGGAGTGACCAAAAACATTCAGTACTTC. As protein: CASSPNRGVTKNIQYF.

The chain employs TRBV24-1 and TRBJ1-1; 9 bases are a match to TRBD1. CDR1 and CDR2 from the germline V gene are KGHDR and SFDVKD. The V and J ends lost 8 bases and 0 bases, in that order; junction bases with no gene match: 21. The CDR3 covers 20 residues. CDR3 amino acids: CATTPHKDPETGGLNTEAFF. The CDR3 region has the DNA TGTGCCACCACCCCCCACAAGGACCCCGAGACAGGGGGATTGAACACTGAAGCTTTCTTT.

This clone is a singleton in its sample. The chain joins TRBV2 to TRBJ2-5; D call uncertain. Germline V gene sequence: CDR1 SNHLY, CDR2 FYNNEI. V gave up 4 bases and J gave up 7 bases, with 13 bases separating them. The CDR3 contains 13 residues. The CDR3 DNA is TGTGCCAGCAGTGGTTGGATCGATGGGACCCAGTACTTC. Translation gives CASSGWIDGTQYF.

The chain carries TRBV7-8 and TRBJ1-4, with D perhaps TRBD1 (6 bases). The CDR3 runs to 15 residues. Germline CDR1 is SGHVS and CDR2 is FQNEAQ. V was cut by 5 bases and J by 8 bases, with 18 bases left in between. CDR3 residues: CASSDRPDSYEKLFF. CDR3 nucleotides: TGTGCCAGCAGCGACCGGCCGGACAGTTACGAAAAACTGTTTTTT.

V and J are TRBV2 and TRBJ2-7, with D perhaps matching TRBD1 (6 bases). V was trimmed by 5 bases and J by 2 bases, leaving 13 bases between them. The CDR3 covers 14 residues. Germline CDR1 reads SNHLY; CDR2 reads FYNNEI. CDR3 protein: CASSTQGSAYEQYF. The DNA of the CDR3 is TGTGCCAGCAGTACCCAGGGGTCGGCCTACGAGCAGTACTTC.